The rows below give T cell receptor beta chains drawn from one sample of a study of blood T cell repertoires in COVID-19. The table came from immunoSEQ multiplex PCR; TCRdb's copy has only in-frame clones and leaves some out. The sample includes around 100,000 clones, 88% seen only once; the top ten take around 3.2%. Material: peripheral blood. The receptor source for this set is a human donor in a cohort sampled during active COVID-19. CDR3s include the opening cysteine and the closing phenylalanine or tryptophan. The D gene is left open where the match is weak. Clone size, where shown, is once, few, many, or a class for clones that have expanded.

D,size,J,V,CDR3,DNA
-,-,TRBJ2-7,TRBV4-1,CASSGHRDFTYEQYF,TGCGCCAGCAGCGGCCACCGGGACTTTACCTACGAGCAGTACTTC
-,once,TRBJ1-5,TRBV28,CASVGGAGQPQHF,TGTGCCAGTGTAGGGGGGGCTGGTCAGCCCCAGCATTTT
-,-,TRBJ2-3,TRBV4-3,CASSAQSGFPTDTQYF,TGCGCCAGCAGCGCACAAAGCGGTTTTCCCACAGATACGCAGTATTTT
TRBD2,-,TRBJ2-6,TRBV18,CASSPPTTSTSGANVLTF,TGTGCCAGCTCACCACCGACGACTAGCACCTCTGGGGCCAACGTCCTGACTTTC
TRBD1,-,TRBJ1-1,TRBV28,CASNLDRAGTEAFF,TGTGCCAGCAACCTAGACAGGGCGGGCACTGAAGCTTTCTTT
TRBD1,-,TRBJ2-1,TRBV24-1,CATSGAGGRGEQFF,TGTGCCACCAGTGGGGCAGGGGGCCGGGGTGAGCAGTTCTTC
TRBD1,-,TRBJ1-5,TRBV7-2,CASSSGQGGVRPQHF,TGTGCCAGCAGCTCCGGACAGGGGGGCGTGCGGCCCCAGCATTTT
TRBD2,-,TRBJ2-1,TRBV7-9,CASSLSWTSSNEQFF,TGTGCCAGCAGCTTATCCTGGACTAGCAGCAATGAGCAGTTCTTC
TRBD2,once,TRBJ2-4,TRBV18,CASSPPELASGIAKNIQYF,TGTGCCAGCTCACCACCCGAGCTGGCTAGCGGCATAGCCAAAAACATTCAGTACTTC
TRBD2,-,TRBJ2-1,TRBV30,CAWSSTRLADNEQFF,TGTGCCTGGAGTTCCACAAGACTAGCGGACAATGAGCAGTTCTTC
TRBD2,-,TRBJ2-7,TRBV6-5,CASSFGGLAGTEQYF,TGTGCCAGCAGTTTCGGGGGACTAGCGGGAACCGAGCAGTACTTC
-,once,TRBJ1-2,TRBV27,CASRHNPSGALYGYTF,TGTGCCAGCAGGCATAATCCGTCTGGGGCGCTATATGGCTACACCTTC
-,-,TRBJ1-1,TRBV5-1,CASSFDSLMNTEAFF,TGCGCCAGCAGCTTCGACAGTCTTATGAACACTGAAGCTTTCTTT
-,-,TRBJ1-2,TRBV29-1,CSVEGAGIGYTF,TGCAGCGTTGAGGGGGCAGGGATAGGCTACACCTTC
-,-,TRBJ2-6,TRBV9,CASSNAYYSGANVLTF,TGTGCCAGCAGCAATGCTTACTACTCTGGGGCCAACGTCCTGACTTTC
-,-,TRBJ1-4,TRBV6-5,CATLTGFNEKLFF,TGTGCCACTTTGACAGGCTTTAATGAAAAACTGTTTTTT
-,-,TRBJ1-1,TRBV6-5,CASSPTGYTEAFF,TGTGCCAGCAGTCCTACAGGGTATACTGAAGCTTTCTTT
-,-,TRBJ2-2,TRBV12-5,CASGLVPVRTAPPQDYTGELFF,TGTGCTAGTGGTTTGGTACCTGTTCGCACAGCCCCGCCCCAGGATTACACCGGGGAGCTGTTTTTT
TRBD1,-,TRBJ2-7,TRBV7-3,CASSNRAWDRGYEQYF,TGTGCCAGCAGCAATAGGGCCTGGGACAGGGGGTACGAGCAGTACTTC
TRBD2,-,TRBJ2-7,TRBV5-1,CASSSLSGGANEQYF,TGCGCCAGCAGCTCATTAAGCGGGGGGGCCAACGAGCAGTACTTC
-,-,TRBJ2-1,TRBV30,CAWSRTTGRDEQFF,TGTGCCTGGAGTCGGACAACGGGTCGGGATGAGCAGTTCTTC
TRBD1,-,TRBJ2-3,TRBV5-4,CASRGQGTDTQYF,TGTGCCAGCAGGGGACAGGGGACAGATACGCAGTATTTT
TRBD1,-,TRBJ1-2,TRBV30,CAWARQGWNGYTF,TGTGCCTGGGCCCGACAGGGGTGGAATGGCTACACCTTC
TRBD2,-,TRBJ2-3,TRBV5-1,CASSLGASGGTDTQYF,TGCGCCAGCAGCTTGGGGGCTAGCGGGGGCACAGATACGCAGTATTTT
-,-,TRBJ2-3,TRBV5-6,CASSLTGLNTQYF,TGTGCCAGCAGCTTAACAGGGCTGAATACGCAGTATTTT
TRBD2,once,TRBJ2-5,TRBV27,CASSITSGGSQETQYF,TGTGCCAGCAGTATTACTAGCGGGGGGAGCCAAGAGACCCAGTACTTC
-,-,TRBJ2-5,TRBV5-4,CASSLVGFETQYF,TGTGCCAGCAGCTTGGTCGGGTTCGAGACCCAGTACTTC
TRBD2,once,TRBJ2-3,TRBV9,CASSSTSGGGGPTDTQYF,TGTGCCAGCAGCTCCACCTCGGGGGGGGGCGGCCCCACAGATACGCAGTATTTT
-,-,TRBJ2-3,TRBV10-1,CASGYSSGDTQYF,TGCGCCAGCGGCTATTCTTCGGGGGATACGCAGTATTTT
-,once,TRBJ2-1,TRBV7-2,CASYQVRGEQFF,TGTGCCAGCTACCAGGTGCGAGGGGAGCAGTTCTTC
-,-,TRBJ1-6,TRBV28,CATSRESYNSPLHF,TGTGCCACCAGCAGGGAATCCTATAATTCACCCCTCCACTTT
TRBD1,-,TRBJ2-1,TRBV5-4,CASSSPGQYTEQFF,TGTGCCAGCAGCAGCCCGGGACAGTACACTGAGCAGTTCTTC
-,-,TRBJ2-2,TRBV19,CASLTGTNTGELFF,TGTGCCAGCTTGACAGGAACGAACACCGGGGAGCTGTTTTTT
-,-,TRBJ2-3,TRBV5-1,CASSGFADRFTDTQYF,TGCGCCAGCAGTGGGTTCGCGGACAGATTCACAGATACGCAGTATTTT
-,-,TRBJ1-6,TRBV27,CASSFSGISSPLHF,TGTGCCAGCAGTTTTTCAGGGATAAGTTCACCCCTCCACTTT
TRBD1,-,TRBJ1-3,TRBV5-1,CASSLVGGQGASGNTIYF,TGCGCCAGCAGCTTGGTTGGTGGACAGGGGGCTTCTGGAAACACCATATATTTT
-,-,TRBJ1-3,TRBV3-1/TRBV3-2,CASTIRGASSGNTIYF,TGTGCCAGCACTATACGCGGCGCAAGCTCTGGAAACACCATATATTTT
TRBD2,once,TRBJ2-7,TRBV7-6,CASSPAGDLPYEQYF,TGTGCCAGCAGCCCAGCGGGAGACCTCCCCTACGAGCAGTACTTC
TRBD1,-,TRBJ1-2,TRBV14,CASSQVGQGSYGYTF,TGTGCCAGCAGCCAAGTGGGACAGGGAAGCTATGGCTACACCTTC
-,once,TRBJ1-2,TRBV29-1,CSVENLANYGYTF,TGCAGCGTTGAAAACCTAGCTAACTATGGCTACACCTTC
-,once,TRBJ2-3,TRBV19,CASSQRGDAGRRGTQYF,TGTGCCAGTAGTCAACGCGGTGACGCCGGTAGGAGGGGTACGCAGTATTTT
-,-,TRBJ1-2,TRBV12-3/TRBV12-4,CASSSTVYGYTF,TGTGCCAGCAGTTCCACAGTCTATGGCTACACCTTC
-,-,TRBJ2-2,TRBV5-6,CASSPGGPGDPNTGELFF,TGTGCCAGCAGCCCCGGAGGTCCGGGAGACCCGAACACCGGGGAGCTGTTTTTT
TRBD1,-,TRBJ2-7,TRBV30,CAHTTGSSYEQYF,TGTGCCCATACGACAGGGAGCTCCTACGAGCAGTACTTC
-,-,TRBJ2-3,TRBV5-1,CASHEGGNVLDTQYF,TGCGCCAGCCATGAGGGGGGGAACGTCCTTGATACGCAGTATTTT